This T cell receptor beta chain was identified in a study of CD4 T cells in relation to SARS-CoV-2 and coronaviruses. About this clone itself: Its target is not known.

Only in-frame clones appear in the TCRdb table, and some are missing; sequencing was by immunoSEQ multiplex PCR. This repertoire shows 30,000 or so clones, over 65% found once; its top ten account for 20%. The V gene's germline CDR1 is SEHNR and CDR2 FQNEAQ (reference sequence). The CDR3 loop spans 15 amino acids. Trimming took 4 bases from V and 5 from J; bases not matched to a gene: 8. The unexposed donors gave CD4+ T cells in 2011-2018, prior to COVID-19. CD4+ T cells were isolated from the cells after around eleven days of culture. Testing used SARS-CoV-2 S/N and four cold-coronavirus spikes on unexposed-donor CD4+ T cells, cells permitting. Half the medium was replaced with IL-2 medium on days 3 and 7.

Sequenced input: CD4+ T cells from PBMCs, cultured in vitro. The gene calls are TRBV7-9 and TRBJ2-5, with TRBD1 matching over 9 bases. The origin of this receptor is a human donor in good health. The CDR3 DNA is TGTGCCAGCAGCTCCACTTCCGGGACAGGGGAGACCCAGTACTTC. Its protein is CASSSTSGTGETQYF.